Following are 20 T cell receptor beta chains from one sample sequenced in a study of regulatory T cells in long-lasting Graves disease. CDR3-region Arm-PCR and iRepertoire HTBI primers produced the TCR beta libraries. In TCRdb, the multiplex PCR reads were re-called with MiXCR into one record per CDR3 protein. The repertoire holds roughly 500,000 distinct CDR3 sequences, with approximately 12% as singletons. Stated time point: newly diagnosed GD, antithyroid drugs for less than 3 months. The authors made the TCR library using RNA they extracted from PBMCs. The data were also submitted as part of a second study, on T cells in Graves' hyperthyroidism and ophthalmopathy.

Sequences were derived from peripheral blood mononuclear cells (PBMCs), sampled at new diagnosis, from a patient treated with antithyroid drugs. The source of these receptors is a woman in her thirties with Graves disease.

This clonotype showed up many times. This chain uses TRBV2 with TRBJ2-2, with unresolved D. Germline loops: CDR1 SNHLY, CDR2 FYNNEI. The length of the CDR3 is 14 residues. V lost 1 base to trimming and J lost 3 bases, with 6 bases between them. The CDR3 here is CASSEESDTGELFF. In DNA form, the CDR3 reads TGTGCCAGCAGTGAAGAATCCGACACCGGGGAGCTGTTTTTT.

The chain is built from TRBV20-1 and TRBJ1-2; D is undetermined. Germline V gene sequence: CDR1 DFQATT, CDR2 SNEGSKA (reference sequence). V was cut by 3 bases and J by 0 bases, with 11 bases left in between. The CDR3 totals 14 residues. CDR3 residues: CSASEGLPNYGYTF. CDR3 DNA sequence: TGCAGTGCTAGCGAGGGTCTACCTAACTATGGCTACACCTTC.

This chain links TRBV7-8 with TRBJ1-1; TRBD1 might be the D (5 bases). Trimming cost V 1 base and J 0 bases, with 12 bases left between them. CDR1 and CDR2 from the germline V gene are SGHVS and FQNEAQ. There are 16 residues in the CDR3. The CDR3 DNA reads as TGTGCCAGCAGCTTAGGCGCAGGGATCATGAACACTGAAGCTTTCTTT. Its protein product is CASSLGAGIMNTEAFF. Combining the CDR3 with reference TRBV7-8 and TRBJ1-1 gives the whole variable domain GAGVSQSPRYKVAKRGQDVALRCDPISGHVSLFWYQQALGQGPEFLTYFQNEAQLDKSGLPSDRFFAERPEGSVSTLKIQRTQQEDSAVYLCASSLGAGIMNTEAFFGQGTRLTVV.

This clonotype appeared many times. V usage is TRBV4-3 and J usage is TRBJ1-4; D remains ambiguous. This CDR3 has 13 amino acids. The germline V and J ends were trimmed by 3 bases and 7 bases, with 9 bases remaining between them. Germline V gives CDR1 LGHNA, CDR2 YSLEER. Here the CDR3 DNA reads TGCGCCAGCAGCCATCCCCTAACTGAAAAACTGTTTTTT. Residues: CASSHPLTEKLFF.

This rearrangement joins TRBV5-1 to TRBJ2-7; D gene unclear. Germline V gene sequence: CDR1 SGHRS, CDR2 YFSETQ. This CDR3 region has 14 residues. The V end lost 4 bases, the J end lost 2 bases, and 13 bases lay between the germline ends. The CDR3 DNA follows: TGCGCCAGCAGCCAAACCGGCGGTCCCTACGAGCAGTACTTC. Its protein product is CASSQTGGPYEQYF.

This clonotype was seen many times. The V and J genes are TRBV2 and TRBJ2-7, with D possibly matching TRBD2 (6 bases). The length of the CDR3 is 14 residues. V was shortened by 6 bases and J by 0 bases, with 12 bases between the two germline ends. Germline CDR1 SNHLY, CDR2 FYNNEI. The DNA of the CDR3 is TGTGCCAGCAGGGGGGACTTTCGCTCCTACGAGCAGTACTTC. Encoded protein: CASRGDFRSYEQYF.

This clonotype was seen at least ten times. The chain couples TRBV10-3 to TRBJ1-1; perhaps TRBD1 as D (6 bases). Per germline, CDR1 ENHRY and CDR2 SYGVKD. This CDR3 region has 14 residues. V lost 3 bases to trimming and J lost 4 bases, with 12 bases between them. For the CDR3, the DNA is TGTGCCATCAGTGATTTAGCAGGGGTCACTGAAGCTTTCTTT. Translating gives CAISDLAGVTEAFF.

The V call is TRBV12-3 or TRBV12-4, the J call TRBJ1-2; 11 nucleotides align to TRBD1. The CDR3 is 16 amino acids. V lost 4 bases to trimming and J lost 0 bases; unmatched junction nucleotides: 4. For the CDR3, the DNA is TGTGCCAGCAGTTGGGACAGGGGGAAAGCTAACTATGGCTACACCTTC. Its translation is CASSWDRGKANYGYTF.

The rearrangement links TRBV3-1 to TRBJ2-5; TRBD1 agrees at 10 bases. The CDR3 has 16 amino acids. J gave up 5 bases and V 5 bases, and 11 bases lay outside the gene matches. The germline gives CDR1 LGHDT, CDR2 YNNKEL (reference sequence). CDR3 residues: CASSSLGQGSGETQYF. CDR3 nucleotides: TGTGCCAGCAGCTCCTTGGGACAGGGGTCAGGTGAGACCCAGTACTTC.

The sample holds many counts of this clonotype. The rearrangement links TRBV20-1 to TRBJ2-7; D is tentatively TRBD1 or TRBD2 (5 bases each). The germline V and J ends were trimmed by 6 bases and 5 bases, with 23 bases remaining between them. The CDR3 runs to 15 residues. CDR1 is DFQATT and CDR2 is SNEGSKA in the germline V gene (reference sequence). CDR3 coding DNA: TGCAGTGCGGTCCTGGGACGGATTCGGGTCCACGAGCAGTACTTC. This codes for CSAVLGRIRVHEQYF.

This clonotype was counted many times. The CDR3 is CASSLGSSGANVLTF. Here the CDR3 DNA reads TGCGCCAGCAGCTTGGGAAGCTCTGGGGCCAACGTCCTGACTTTC. The gene calls are TRBV5-1 and TRBJ2-6; D unresolved. CDR1 and CDR2 from the germline V gene are SGHRS and YFSETQ. Trimming left V 0 bases short and J 0 bases short, with 4 bases between. The CDR3 consists of 15 residues.

This clonotype was seen repeatedly, ten times or more. The rearrangement links TRBV11-3 to TRBJ2-1; D is perhaps TRBD2 (5 bases). V lost 1 base to trimming and J lost 8 bases, with 12 bases between them. The germline V gene has CDR1 SGHNT and CDR2 YENEEA. This CDR3 comprises 14 residues. The CDR3 sequence: CASSLAEAVYEQFF. CDR3 coding DNA: TGTGCCAGCAGCTTAGCTGAAGCGGTCTATGAGCAGTTCTTC.

A word on this clonotype: A read error may explain this, as a much larger clone is one base away. V and J are TRBV7-9 and TRBJ2-1, with D perhaps TRBD2 (6 bases). Germline V gives CDR1 SEHNR, CDR2 FQNEAQ (reference sequence). The CDR3 length is 17 residues. The V and J ends lost 5 bases and 7 bases respectively, with 24 bases between them. The CDR3 sequence is CASSPGTGPVLINEQFF. CDR3 nucleotide sequence: TGTGCCAGCAGCCCGGGGACTGGTCCTGTCCTGATTAATGAGCAGTTCTTC. Using reference TRBV7-9 and TRBJ2-1 for the parts outside the CDR3, the full variable domain is DTGVSQNPRHKITKRGQNVTFRCDPISEHNRLYWYRQTLGQGPEFLTYFQNEAQLEKSRLLSDRFSAERPKGSFSTLEIQRTEQGDSAMYLCASSPGTGPVLINEQFFGPGTRLTVL.

Only a few counts were recorded for this clonotype. The V and J genes are TRBV10-3 and TRBJ1-2, with D possibly TRBD1 on 5 matching bases. V lost 3 bases, J lost 6 bases, and 17 bases lay in between. The length of the CDR3 is 15 residues. Germline CDR1 is ENHRY and CDR2 is SYGVKD. The CDR3 sequence: CAISDRTGGSDGYTF. The DNA of the CDR3 is TGTGCCATCAGTGACCGAACCGGGGGGTCGGATGGCTACACCTTC.

For this clonotype: With a much larger clone just one base away, this may be a read error. This sequence joins TRBV5-1 and TRBJ2-3, with D tentatively TRBD1 or TRBD2 (5 bases each). The CDR3 runs 14 residues. Per germline, CDR1 SGHRS and CDR2 YFSETQ. CDR3 nucleotide sequence: TGCGCCAGCACACGGGACCCTACTGCAGATACGCACTATTTT. Translated: CASTRDPTADTHYF.

The CDR3 here is CASSYPGVEQFF. The CDR3 nucleotides read TGTGCCAGCAGTTACCCAGGGGTTGAGCAGTTCTTC. The chain couples TRBV6-5 to TRBJ2-1; D might be TRBD1 (6 bases). The CDR3 length is 12 residues. V was shortened by 2 bases and J by 9 bases, with 8 bases between the two germline ends. In germline, CDR1 is MNHEY, CDR2 SVGAGI.

This clonotype showed up just a few times. CDR3 loop: CASSARGRDQPQHF. For the CDR3, the DNA is TGTGCCAGCAGTGCCCGGGGGAGGGATCAGCCCCAGCATTTT. The rearrangement links TRBV6-1 to TRBJ1-5, with TRBD1 as a possible D gene (5 bases). The V and J ends lost 4 bases and 5 bases respectively, with 12 bases between them. Germline V lookup: CDR1 MNHNS, CDR2 SASEGT. The CDR3 sequence is 14 residues long.

The table lists this clonotype with many counts. The rearrangement joins TRBV11-2 to TRBJ2-5; D is possibly TRBD1 or TRBD2 (5 bases each). The V gene lost 1 base and the J gene lost 7 bases, with 16 bases spanning the gap. Germline CDR1 reads SGHAT; CDR2 reads FQNNGV. CDR3 length equals 15 residues. The CDR3 protein is CASSLGGTRSGTQYF. The CDR3 region has the DNA TGTGCCAGCAGCTTAGGTGGGACCAGGTCAGGGACCCAGTACTTC.

Ten or more counts support this clonotype. This chain connects TRBV11-2 to TRBJ2-7; D remains ambiguous. Per germline, CDR1 SGHAT and CDR2 FQNNGV. V was pared by 8 bases and J by 9 bases, with 26 bases between. This CDR3 has 15 amino acids. CDR3 nucleotide sequence: TGTGCCAGCGCCGGTCAGGCTGGCCGTTTCGGTTGGCAGTACTTC. It yields the protein CASAGQAGRFGWQYF.

This clonotype was detected a few times. This sequence joins TRBV28 and TRBJ2-7; D may correspond to TRBD1 or TRBD2 (6 bases each). This CDR3 contains 13 residues. Germline CDR1 is MDHEN and CDR2 is SYDVKM. V lost 7 bases, J lost 5 bases, and 15 bases lay in between. In nucleotides, the CDR3 is TGTGCCAGCAATCTGAAGGGGGGCCACGAGCAGTACTTC. Amino acids: CASNLKGGHEQYF.